A selection of T cell receptor beta chains follows, all from one sample in a study of T cell repertoires in cytomegalovirus infection. Their antigens remain unidentified. TCRdb ran MiXCR on the reads and lists one entry per CDR3 protein. The top ten clones hold approximately 18% of a sample with 550,000 to 850,000 distinct CDR3 sequences, roughly 36% of them seen once. This sample comprised cultured PBMCs, obtained from culture after CMV antigen stimulation. The receptors originated from a human donor in good health (CMV status not recorded). Some clones in this sample may be carry-over from other donors' samples. Each CDR3 is given with its conserved first and last residue. A D gene is named only where the DNA matches it firmly. The size field is filled for only some rows; it gives once, few, many or a size class.

v_call	d_call	clone_size	j_call	cdr3_nt	cdr3_aa
TRBV7-2	TRBD2	few	TRBJ2-2	TGTGCCAGCAGCCCGTCGGGACTAACGAACACCGGGGAGCTGTTTTTT	CASSPSGLTNTGELFF
TRBV6-6	TRBD2	-	TRBJ2-2	TGTGCCAGCAGTCCCGGACTAGCAGCCGGGGAGCTGTTTTTT	CASSPGLAAGELFF
TRBV19	-	-	TRBJ2-1	TGTGCCAGTAGTATAGGGGGCGGGCGCGCGTCCAATGAGCAGTTCTTC	CASSIGGGRASNEQFF
TRBV6-2/TRBV6-3	-	-	TRBJ2-1	TGTGCCAGCATCTCCTCTCCGGGAGACACCTACAATGAGCAGTTCTTC	CASISSPGDTYNEQFF
TRBV5-6	-	-	TRBJ1-2	TGTGCCAGCAGCCCGGATTTGATTTCTGGCTACACCTTC	CASSPDLISGYTF
TRBV11-1	-	few	TRBJ1-2	TGTGCCAGCAGCTCTAGACAGGTCTATGGCTACACCTTC	CASSSRQVYGYTF
TRBV10-3	-	-	TRBJ1-4	TGTGCCATCAGCCAACAGGCGGGTGGTGAAAAACTGTTTTTT	CAISQQAGGEKLFF
TRBV12-3/TRBV12-4	TRBD1	few	TRBJ1-2	TGTGCCAGCAGGCCGAGCCCGGGACAGGGTTTATCGGCGGGCTACACCTTC	CASRPSPGQGLSAGYTF
TRBV7-6	TRBD2	-	TRBJ2-5	TGTGCCAGCAGCCCCGTCCGGGAGGGGACCCAGTACTTC	CASSPVREGTQYF
TRBV19	-	-	TRBJ1-2	TGTGCCTCGGACGGGCAGCCCCCCTCGGGGATCTACACCTTC	CASDGQPPSGIYTF
TRBV4-1	TRBD2	few	TRBJ2-1	TGCGCCAGCAGCCAAGCCCAGGGACTAGCGGGCGCGAGCTCCTACAATGAGCAGTTCTTC	CASSQAQGLAGASSYNEQFF
TRBV7-4	-	-	TRBJ2-7	TGTGCCAGCAGCTTGAATGGGGGGGCGGAGCAGTACTTC	CASSLNGGAEQYF
TRBV9	-	-	TRBJ2-7	TGTGCCAGCAGCGTAGCTCACGGGGCGTGGATGGAGCAGTACTTC	CASSVAHGAWMEQYF
TRBV28	-	-	TRBJ1-6	TGTGCCAACAGCCGGGACCTCGCAGGGTCACCCCTCCACTTT	CANSRDLAGSPLHF
TRBV20-1	-	-	TRBJ1-5	TGCAGTGCTAGAGATGAAGGGCAGCCCCAGCATTTT	CSARDEGQPQHF
TRBV7-8	-	many	TRBJ2-3	TGTGCCAGCAGCTCATCCCCCCGCGGAGATACGCAGTATTTT	CASSSSPRGDTQYF
TRBV10-3	-	-	TRBJ1-1	TGTGCCTCCACGCAGAAGGGGGGAGACACTGAAGCTTTCTTT	CASTQKGGDTEAFF
TRBV6-2/TRBV6-3	-	-	TRBJ2-2	TGTGCCAGCAGTTCAGCGGCGCGCAGCACCGGGGAGCTGTTTTTT	CASSSAARSTGELFF
TRBV20-1	TRBD1	-	TRBJ1-4	TGCAGTGCTAGAGACTCGACAGGGGACCTCGAAAAACTGTTTTTT	CSARDSTGDLEKLFF
TRBV5-4	TRBD1	-	TRBJ2-1	TGTGCCAGCAGCTTCGATGTTCAGGGGGCCTACAATGAGCAGTTCTTC	CASSFDVQGAYNEQFF
TRBV7-2	-	few	TRBJ2-2	TGTGCCAGCAGCTTAGCGTGGCTTGGCGGGGAGCTGTTTTTT	CASSLAWLGGELFF
TRBV7-2	TRBD1	many	TRBJ2-5	TGTGCCAGCAGCTTAGCGGGACAGGGGGCTGAGGAGACCCAGTACTTC	CASSLAGQGAEETQYF
TRBV19	-	many	TRBJ2-1	TGTGCCAGTAGTGGGAGAAGCTCCTACAATGAGCAGTTCTTC	CASSGRSSYNEQFF
TRBV7-2	TRBD1	many	TRBJ1-1	TGTGCCAGCAGCCCAGACCCGGACAGGGGGACTGAAGCTTTCTTT	CASSPDPDRGTEAFF
TRBV12-3/TRBV12-4	-	-	TRBJ1-3	TGTGCCAGCAGCGGGACATTAAGCTCTGGAAACACCATATATTTT	CASSGTLSSGNTIYF
TRBV19	-	-	TRBJ2-3	TGTGCCAGTAGTATGTCCGAAACAGATACGCAGTATTTT	CASSMSETDTQYF
TRBV7-6	TRBD2	many	TRBJ2-3	TGTGCCAGCAGCACAGGGACTAGCGGGGACACAGATACGCAGTATTTT	CASSTGTSGDTDTQYF
TRBV7-6	TRBD2	many	TRBJ2-7	TGTGCCAGCAGCTTAATGACTAGCGGGAAATACGAGCAGTACTTC	CASSLMTSGKYEQYF